This passage covers 13 T cell receptor beta chains from one sample sequenced in a study of OX40 agonist ivuxolimab in advanced cancers. Only in-frame clones appear in the TCRdb table, and some are missing; sequencing was by immunoSEQ multiplex PCR. The data show 75,000 to 100,000 clones, less than 85% seen once. The sequenced sample was CD4+ or CD8+ T cells sorted from blood, obtained in a trial of the OX40 agonist ivuxolimab. These TCRs come from an adult with an advanced solid tumor such as melanoma, head and neck, liver or kidney cancer.

The chain joins TRBV6-1 to TRBJ1-3, with D possibly matching TRBD1 (5 bases). Trimming left V 1 base short and J 4 bases short, with 11 bases between. CDR1 and CDR2 (germline): MNHNS, SASEGT. CDR3 length equals 15 residues. CDR3 sequence: CASSEGGFTGNTIYF. CDR3 nucleotides: TGTGCCAGCAGTGAAGGGGGGTTCACCGGAAACACCATATATTTT.

This rearrangement joins TRBV5-1 to TRBJ2-5; 8 bases line up with TRBD1. Germline assignment: CDR1 SGHRS and CDR2 YFSETQ. V lost 5 bases to trimming and J lost 3 bases; unmatched junction nucleotides: 9. This CDR3 region has 15 residues. CDR3 protein: CASSIPGQAEETQYF. CDR3 nucleotides: TGCGCCAGCAGTATACCGGGACAGGCCGAAGAGACCCAGTACTTC.

This clone appeared once. The rearrangement uses TRBV5-4 and TRBJ1-1; D gene uncertain. The V gene lost 0 bases and the J gene lost 1 base, with 7 bases spanning the gap. Germline CDR1 reads SGHNT; CDR2 reads YYREEE (reference sequence). The CDR3 is 14 amino acids. This CDR3 reads CASSLARRNTEAFF. The DNA of the CDR3 is TGTGCCAGCAGCTTGGCCCGGAGGAACACTGAAGCTTTCTTT.

The V and J genes are TRBV10-1 and TRBJ2-7; 10 nucleotides match TRBD2. V shed 2 bases, J shed 1 base, and the junction held 2 bases outside the gene matches. Germline V gene data show CDR1 as WNHNN and CDR2 as SYGVQD (reference sequence). This CDR3 has 15 amino acids. CDR3 DNA sequence: TGCGCCAGCAGTGAGGCTAGCGGGGGATCCTACGAGCAGTACTTC. It translates to CASSEASGGSYEQYF.

This chain links TRBV7-3 with TRBJ2-7; 12 bases map to TRBD2. V lost 2 bases, J lost 3 bases, and 2 bases stayed unmatched. Germline assignment: CDR1 SGHTA and CDR2 FQGTGA. This CDR3 is built from 15 residues. For the CDR3, the DNA is TGTGCCAGCAGCTTAGGACTAGCGGGGAACTACGAGCAGTACTTC. Protein: CASSLGLAGNYEQYF.

The chain uses TRBV12-5 and TRBJ1-5; possibly TRBD1 for D (5 bases). Trimming took 1 base from V and 6 from J, leaving 13 bases between them. CDR3 size: 15 residues. Germline V CDR1 and CDR2: LGHNT, FRNRAP. CDR3 in DNA: TGTGCTAGTGGTTTGGCAGGAGGGGTGGCTCAGCCCCAGCATTTT. Amino acids: CASGLAGGVAQPQHF.

The genes are TRBV5-6 and TRBJ2-7; D is ambiguous. Trimming took 0 bases from V and 2 from J, leaving 3 bases between them. In germline, CDR1 is SGHDT, CDR2 YYEEEE. The CDR3 runs to 12 residues. Here the CDR3 reads CASSLGAYEQYF. As DNA, the CDR3 is TGTGCCAGCAGCTTGGGGGCCTACGAGCAGTACTTC.

V gene TRBV4-3 combines with J gene TRBJ1-2; perhaps TRBD1 as D (6 bases). The CDR3 totals 15 residues. Trimming cost V 4 bases and J 6 bases, with 18 bases left between them. Germline V CDR1 and CDR2: LGHNA, YSLEER. DNA of the CDR3: TGCGCCAGCAGCCCTGCCCAGGGGCGCGGGGATGGCTACACCTTC. It specifies CASSPAQGRGDGYTF.

The CDR3 coding sequence is TGTGCCAGCAGCCCTTGGGATAAAGGTTATAGCAATCAGCCCCAGCATTTT. Its protein is CASSPWDKGYSNQPQHF. The chain has TRBV7-2 and TRBJ1-5, with D hard to call. The germline V gene encodes CDR1 SGHTA and CDR2 FQGNSA. The CDR3 length is 17 residues. With 5 bases removed from V and 0 bases from J, the gap between germline ends came to 17 bases.

The rearrangement links TRBV7-9 to TRBJ1-5, with no clear D. This CDR3 spans 14 amino acids. Trimming took 1 base from V and 1 from J, leaving 5 bases between them. Germline CDR1 reads SEHNR; CDR2 reads FQNEAQ (reference sequence). CDR3 sequence (DNA): TGTGCCAGCAGCTTAGAGGGCAGCAATCAGCCCCAGCATTTT. This translates into CASSLEGSNQPQHF.

This rearrangement joins TRBV6-1 to TRBJ1-5; D is unclear. Trimming cost V 2 bases and J 3 bases, with 14 bases left between them. This CDR3 has 16 residues. CDR1 and CDR2 from the germline V gene are MNHNS and SASEGT. The CDR3 nucleotides are TGTGCCAGCAGTGAATGGAGGGCCGTTGCCAATCAGCCCCAGCATTTT. It codes for CASSEWRAVANQPQHF.

The V call is TRBV19, the J call TRBJ2-2; TRBD1 aligns across 7 bases. The germline V gene has CDR1 LNHDA and CDR2 SQIVND (reference sequence). The CDR3 runs 16 residues. Germline trimming cut 4 bases from V and 6 bases from J; bases unmatched to any gene: 11. The CDR3 nucleotides read TGTGCCAGTAGTACAGAGGGGGCGAAGGTGGCCGGGGAGCTGTTTTTT. It codes for CASSTEGAKVAGELFF.

This chain joins TRBV4-2 and TRBJ2-7, with 13 bases matching TRBD2. After removal of 3 bases from V and 7 bases from J, the junction contained 6 bases not matched to a gene. Per the germline V gene, CDR1 is LGHNA and CDR2 is YNFKEQ. This CDR3 has 15 amino acids. This chain's CDR3 is CASSHGLAGEREQYF. In DNA, the CDR3 is TGTGCCAGCAGCCACGGACTAGCGGGAGAACGTGAGCAGTACTTC.